The clone carrying this TCR beta chain was recorded many times. Antigen unknown. Germline V CDR1 and CDR2: MNHNS, SASEGT. V was trimmed by 8 bases and J by 2 bases, leaving 19 bases between them. This CDR3 is 15 amino acids long. RNA transcripts were the template for amplifying TCR beta CDR3 regions. The TCR CDR3 first-round RT-PCR relied on the HTBI primer set. TCRdb used MiXCR to reprocess the multiplex PCR reads, holding one entry per CDR3 protein. The sample carries fewer than 750,000 distinct CDR3 sequences, roughly 15% recorded once. This specimen belongs to a study of T cells in Graves' hyperthyroidism and ophthalmopathy. Findings and limits, study-wide: Blood also showed most of the thyroid clonotypes that were expanded above 0.001.

For ophthalmopathy patients, the Clinical Activity Score was at least 3 and the NOSPECS grade at least 4; duration was under 3 months. The sample consisted of blood. This receptor was identified in a woman between 40 and 50 years old with Graves' ophthalmopathy. The chain employs TRBV6-1 and TRBJ2-7, with D unresolved. CDR3 coding DNA: TGTGCCAGCCTCCCCTCTGTAGGTAGCCCCTACGAGCAGTACTTC. Translation: CASLPSVGSPYEQYF.